The 29 T cell receptor beta chains below come from one sample, sequenced in a study of T-cell memory formation after mild COVID-19. TCRdb recomputed calls from the 5' RACE reads with MiXCR, one row per CDR3 protein. This sample has approximately 50,000 distinct CDR3 sequences, with less than 15% found just once. Input material: PBMCs or a T cell subset sorted from them (not recorded which). The receptors originated from a young man who had mild COVID-19 (a few samples of this study predate the infection). Cell type and time point are not known.

This chain links TRBV5-1 with TRBJ2-1; 16 bases are shared with TRBD2. With V trimmed by 4 bases and J by 4 bases, 11 bases remained unmatched. Germline CDR1 is SGHRS and CDR2 is YFSETQ. The CDR3 consists of 19 residues. The CDR3, as DNA: TGCGCCAGCAGCCCACGTACCGGGACTAGCGGGGGGGCTTACAATGAGCAGTTCTTC. Translation gives CASSPRTGTSGGAYNEQFF.

Ten or more counts support this clonotype. The chain couples TRBV12-3 or TRBV12-4 to TRBJ2-3, with 9 bases that match TRBD2. This CDR3 comprises 15 residues. J gave up 1 base and V 2 bases, and 1 base lay outside the gene matches. The CDR3 sequence: CASSLIAGGTDTQYF. CDR3 sequence (DNA): TGTGCCAGCAGTTTAATAGCGGGGGGCACAGATACGCAGTATTTT.

The gene calls are TRBV2 and TRBJ1-6, with D perhaps matching TRBD1 (5 bases). Germline V gives CDR1 SNHLY, CDR2 FYNNEI. V lost 8 bases and J lost 1, with 6 bases in between. This CDR3 is built from 13 residues. The chain's CDR3 is CASGGSYNSPLHF. The CDR3 DNA follows: TGTGCCAGCGGGGGATCCTATAATTCACCCCTCCACTTT.

V usage is TRBV2 and J usage is TRBJ2-3; TRBD2 agrees at 7 bases. V trimming: 4 bases; J trimming: 6 bases; junction bases outside the gene matches: 16. The germline CDR1 and CDR2 sequences are SNHLY and FYNNEI. This CDR3 is built from 17 residues. CDR3 sequence reads: CASSARKWGGRRDTQYF. The CDR3, as DNA: TGTGCCAGCAGTGCCCGAAAGTGGGGGGGAAGGAGGGATACGCAGTATTTT.

This clonotype appeared many times. The chain joins TRBV7-9 to TRBJ2-2; D is unclear. Trimming shortened V by 6 bases and J by 5 bases, and 16 bases separated the two germline ends. CDR1 is SEHNR, CDR2 FQNEAQ, per germline (reference sequence). The CDR3 runs 15 residues. The CDR3 nucleotides are TGTGCCAGCAGTCCCCGAGGATTTTGGACCGGGGAGCTGTTTTTT. Translated, it gives CASSPRGFWTGELFF.

This chain connects TRBV28 to TRBJ1-1; D gene unclear. V lost 10 bases, J lost 0 bases, and 15 bases lay in between. Germline CDR1 reads MDHEN; CDR2 reads SYDVKM. The CDR3 runs 14 residues. CDR3 sequence (DNA): TGTGCCACCAGAAGGGCCAGCATGAACACTGAAGCTTTCTTT. Amino acid sequence: CATRRASMNTEAFF.

This chain connects TRBV24-1 to TRBJ2-1; possibly TRBD2 for D (6 bases). This CDR3 is 16 amino acids long. The V gene lost 5 bases and the J gene lost 1 base, with 14 bases spanning the gap. Germline V gene sequence: CDR1 KGHDR, CDR2 SFDVKD. The CDR3 region has the DNA TGTGCCACCAGTGCCGAGGGAGGTTCATCCTACAATGAGCAGTTCTTC. Amino acids: CATSAEGGSSYNEQFF.

This clonotype was seen repeatedly, ten times or more. The genes are TRBV29-1 and TRBJ1-5, with D uncertain. Germline CDR1 SQVTM, CDR2 ANQGSEA. The CDR3 covers 12 residues. Trimming left V 4 bases short and J 6 bases short, with 10 bases between. The CDR3 sequence is CSVGEVGQPQHF. CDR3 DNA sequence: TGCAGCGTTGGGGAGGTTGGTCAGCCCCAGCATTTT.

This clonotype has a handful of counts. The chain joins TRBV28 to TRBJ2-7; D not resolved. This CDR3 has 12 residues. Germline V CDR1 and CDR2: MDHEN, SYDVKM. Trimming took off 8 bases at V and 8 bases at J, with 16 bases between the two ends. The CDR3 region is CASSRTNRQQYV. CDR3 DNA sequence: TGTGCCAGCTCACGTACGAACCGCCAGCAGTACGTC.

This clonotype was found many times. This chain uses TRBV4-3 with TRBJ2-1; D is tentatively TRBD1 or TRBD2 (5 bases each). The CDR3 is made up of 19 amino acids. The germline CDR1 and CDR2 sequences are LGHNA and YSLEER. V shed 0 bases and J shed 9 bases, with 27 bases lying between them. For the CDR3, the DNA is TGCGCCAGCAGCCAAGAGGTACCTCGAATTAGGGCTTCTGGGGGTGAGCAGTTCTTC. Its translation is CASSQEVPRIRASGGEQFF.

The CDR3 DNA reads TGTGCCAGCAGCTCCGTTCGGGGGACCAACACCGGGGAGCTGTTTTTT. It translates to CASSSVRGTNTGELFF. The chain couples TRBV7-9 to TRBJ2-2; D perhaps matches TRBD2 (6 bases). This CDR3 has 16 residues. V was shortened by 4 bases and J by 2 bases, with 14 bases between the two germline ends. Germline V gene lookup returns CDR1 SEHNR and CDR2 FQNEAQ (reference sequence).

V is TRBV4-1 and J is TRBJ1-2, with D maybe TRBD1 (5 bases). The CDR3 loop spans 13 amino acids. V was pared by 2 bases and J by 8 bases, with 12 bases between. Germline loops: CDR1 MGHRA, CDR2 YSYEKL. CDR3 protein: CASSQLWDGGYTF. In DNA form, the CDR3 reads TGCGCCAGCAGCCAACTCTGGGACGGGGGCTACACCTTC.

This clonotype was seen ten or more times. The rearrangement links TRBV29-1 to TRBJ2-3, with D perhaps TRBD1 or TRBD2 (5 bases each). CDR3 length equals 13 residues. Germline V gene sequence: CDR1 SQVTM, CDR2 ANQGSEA. Trimming cost V 4 bases and J 6 bases, with 14 bases left between them. This CDR3 is CSVVRGAEDTQYF. The CDR3 coding sequence is TGCAGCGTTGTCCGAGGGGCCGAGGATACGCAGTATTTT.

The chain couples TRBV5-4 to TRBJ2-5; 11 bases fit TRBD2. J gave up 2 bases and V 3 bases, and 9 bases lay outside the gene matches. This CDR3 has 17 residues. Germline CDR1 SGHNT, CDR2 YYREEE (reference sequence). For the CDR3, the DNA is TGTGCCAGCAGCTCCCCTAGCGGGGGGACTCTACAAGAGACCCAGTACTTC. Its protein product is CASSSPSGGTLQETQYF. Variable domain in full (rest from reference TRBV5-4 and TRBJ2-5): ETGVTQSPTHLIKTRGQQVTLRCSSQSGHNTVSWYQQALGQGPQFIFQYYREEENGRGNFPPRFSGLQFPNYSSELNVNALELDDSALYLCASSSPSGGTLQETQYFGPGTRLLVL.

The rearrangement uses TRBV25-1 and TRBJ2-3; the match to TRBD1 covers 10 bases. Per germline, CDR1 MGHDK and CDR2 SYGVNS. CDR3 length: 16 amino acids. V dropped 4 bases and J dropped 5; count of bases not matched to a gene: 9. The CDR3, as DNA: TGTGCCAGCAGTGCCCTCGGACAGGGGGAAGGAGATACGCAGTATTTT. It yields the protein CASSALGQGEGDTQYF. The full variable domain, completed using reference TRBV25-1 and TRBJ2-3, is EADIYQTPRYLVIGTGKKITLECSQTMGHDKMYWYQQDPGMELHLIHYSYGVNSTEKGDLSSESTVSRIRTEHFPLTLESARPSHTSQYLCASSALGQGEGDTQYFGPGTRLTVL.

This clonotype was seen a handful of times. This chain uses TRBV6-2 or TRBV6-3 with TRBJ2-3; TRBD2 matches at 9 bases. The CDR3 extends over 14 amino acids. From germline, CDR1 is MNHEY and CDR2 SVGEGT. The V segment lost 5 bases and the J segment 6 bases; nucleotides outside the gene matches: 6. The CDR3 protein is CASSVRGGTDTQYF. CDR3 coding DNA: TGTGCCAGCAGTGTGCGGGGGGGGACGGATACGCAGTATTTT.

The gene calls are TRBV2 and TRBJ2-5, with D perhaps matching TRBD1 (6 bases). Trimming left V 3 bases short and J 4 bases short, with 9 bases between. The CDR3 extends over 13 amino acids. CDR1 SNHLY and CDR2 FYNNEI come from the germline V gene. Here the CDR3 DNA reads TGTGCCAGCAGTGAGGGGGCTTTAGAGACCCAGTACTTC. As protein: CASSEGALETQYF.

This rearrangement joins TRBV28 to TRBJ2-3; no firm D call. Trimming cost V 3 bases and J 1 base, with 14 bases left between them. Germline V gene lookup returns CDR1 MDHEN and CDR2 SYDVKM. This CDR3 region has 16 residues. CDR3 protein: CASSFSHPRGTDTQYF. In nucleotides, the CDR3 is TGTGCCAGCAGTTTCTCACACCCTCGGGGCACAGATACGCAGTATTTT. The full variable domain, with the rest looked up from reference TRBV28 and TRBJ2-3, is DVKVTQSSRYLVKRTGEKVFLECVQDMDHENMFWYRQDPGLGLRLIYFSYDVKMKEKGDIPEGYSVSREKKERFSLILESASTNQTSMYLCASSFSHPRGTDTQYFGPGTRLTVL.

This clonotype was seen a handful of times. The chain recombines TRBV24-1 with TRBJ1-1; 8 positions agree with TRBD1. CDR1 KGHDR and CDR2 SFDVKD come from the germline V gene. CDR3 length: 15 amino acids. With 4 bases clipped from V and 7 bases from J, the junction kept 10 bases outside the gene matches. CDR3 loop: CATSDPGRGHDEAFF. DNA of the CDR3: TGTGCCACCAGTGACCCGGGCAGGGGGCATGATGAAGCTTTCTTT.

The V gene is TRBV7-2, the J gene TRBJ2-3; D is possibly TRBD1 or TRBD2 (5 bases each). The CDR3 contains 12 residues. CDR1 SGHTA and CDR2 FQGNSA come from the germline V gene. V was shortened by 9 bases and J by 2 bases, with 9 bases between the two germline ends. CDR3 sequence (DNA): TGTGCCAGTACCGGGGCCACAGATACGCAGTATTTT. Translation gives CASTGATDTQYF.

The chain links TRBV18 to TRBJ2-2; 8 bases align to TRBD1. This CDR3 spans 16 amino acids. CDR1 and CDR2 from the germline V gene are KGHSH and LQKENI. V gave up 3 bases and J gave up 5 bases; unmatched junction bases: 8. The CDR3 DNA follows: TGTGCCAGCTCACCTACCGGGACAGGAGGTACCGGGGAGCTGTTTTTT. This codes for CASSPTGTGGTGELFF.

This clonotype was seen a handful of times. CDR3 nucleotides: TGTGCCAGCAGCAGGGTGGCAACTAATGAAAAACTGTTTTTT. It is translated as CASSRVATNEKLFF. The gene calls are TRBV12-3 or TRBV12-4 and TRBJ1-4; tentatively, D is TRBD1 (5 bases). Trimming cost V 6 bases and J 0 bases, with 8 bases left between them. The CDR3 totals 14 residues.

In its sample, this clonotype was seen a few times. The CDR3 nucleotides read TGTGCCAGCAGCCCCCCTTCAGGTAGCGGGGGGGCAGGGGATACGCAGTATTTT. It codes for CASSPPSGSGGAGDTQYF. The chain uses TRBV11-2 and TRBJ2-3; 11 bases map to TRBD2. Germline CDR1 is SGHAT and CDR2 is FQNNGV. The V segment lost 5 bases and the J segment 6 bases; nucleotides outside the gene matches: 16. This CDR3 contains 18 residues.

In this sample, this clonotype turned up a few times. The rearrangement uses TRBV20-1 and TRBJ2-3, with 10 bases fitting TRBD2. The CDR3 loop spans 15 amino acids. In germline, CDR1 is DFQATT, CDR2 SNEGSKA (reference sequence). After removal of 3 bases from V and 6 bases from J, the junction contained 9 bases not matched to a gene. CDR3 protein: CSASGAGGVGDTQYF. For the CDR3, the DNA is TGCAGTGCTAGCGGAGCGGGGGGGGTCGGGGATACGCAGTATTTT.

The chain links TRBV5-1 to TRBJ2-5, with D perhaps matching TRBD2 (5 bases). The V and J ends lost 5 bases and 5 bases respectively, with 19 bases between them. Germline V lookup: CDR1 SGHRS, CDR2 YFSETQ. The CDR3 totals 15 residues. CDR3 in DNA: TGCGCCAGCAGTCGGTTGGCCGGGGAATTCGAGACCCAGTACTTC. Translated: CASSRLAGEFETQYF.

This clonotype has more than one count but fewer than ten. The chain is built from TRBV7-3 and TRBJ2-2; D uncertain. V was trimmed by 4 bases and J by 2 bases, leaving 8 bases between them. This CDR3 comprises 14 residues. Germline V gene data show CDR1 as SGHTA and CDR2 as FQGTGA. CDR3 nucleotide sequence: TGTGCCAGCAGCTCTGATCCTAACACCGGGGAGCTGTTTTTT. Its translation: CASSSDPNTGELFF.

This chain connects TRBV7-2 to TRBJ1-5; 7 bases line up with TRBD1. Germline values: CDR1 SGHTA, CDR2 FQGNSA. V trimming: 5 bases; J trimming: 0 bases; junction bases outside the gene matches: 4. The CDR3 loop spans 15 amino acids. The CDR3 spells CASSATGVSNQPQHF. DNA for the CDR3: TGTGCCAGCAGCGCCACAGGGGTTAGCAATCAGCCCCAGCATTTT.

This clonotype was recorded at least ten times. V gene TRBV5-5 combines with J gene TRBJ2-7; either TRBD1 or TRBD2 may fit D (5 bases each). CDR3 size: 14 residues. Trimming removed 4 bases at V and 3 bases at J, with 14 bases between. Per germline, CDR1 SGHKS and CDR2 YYEKEE (reference sequence). The DNA of the CDR3 is TGTGCCAGCAGCCAAACCGGGACGGTCTACGAGCAGTACTTC. Translated: CASSQTGTVYEQYF.

This clonotype was picked up many times. This chain joins TRBV7-9 and TRBJ1-5, with D tentatively TRBD1 (5 bases). The germline V gene has CDR1 SEHNR and CDR2 FQNEAQ (reference sequence). With 4 bases removed from V and 2 bases from J, the gap between germline ends came to 12 bases. The CDR3 totals 15 residues. The CDR3 sequence: CASSSQGFGNQPQHF. The CDR3 nucleotides read TGTGCCAGCAGCTCTCAGGGATTCGGCAATCAGCCCCAGCATTTT. The entire variable domain, with the rest obtained from reference TRBV7-9 and TRBJ1-5, is as follows: DTGVSQNPRHKITKRGQNVTFRCDPISEHNRLYWYRQTLGQGPEFLTYFQNEAQLEKSRLLSDRFSAERPKGSFSTLEIQRTEQGDSAMYLCASSSQGFGNQPQHFGDGTRLSIL.